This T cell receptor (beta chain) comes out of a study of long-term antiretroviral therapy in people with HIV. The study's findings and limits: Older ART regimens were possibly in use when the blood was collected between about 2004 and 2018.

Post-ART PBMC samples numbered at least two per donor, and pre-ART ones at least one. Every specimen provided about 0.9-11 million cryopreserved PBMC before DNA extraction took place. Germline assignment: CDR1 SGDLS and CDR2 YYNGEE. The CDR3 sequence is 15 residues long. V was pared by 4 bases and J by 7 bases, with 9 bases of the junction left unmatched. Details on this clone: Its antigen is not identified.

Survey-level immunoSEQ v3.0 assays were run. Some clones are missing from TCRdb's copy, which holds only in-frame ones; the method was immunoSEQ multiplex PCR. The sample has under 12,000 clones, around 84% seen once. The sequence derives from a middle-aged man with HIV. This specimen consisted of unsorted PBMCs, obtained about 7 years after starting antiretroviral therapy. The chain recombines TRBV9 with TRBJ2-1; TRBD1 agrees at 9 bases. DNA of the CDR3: TGTGCCAGCAGCCTTTCCGGGACAGGGTGGAATGAGCAGTTCTTC. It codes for CASSLSGTGWNEQFF. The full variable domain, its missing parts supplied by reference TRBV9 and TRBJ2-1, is DSGVTQTPKHLITATGQRVTLRCSPRSGDLSVYWYQQSLDQGLQFLIQYYNGEERAKGNILERFSAQQFPDLHSELNLSSLELGDSALYFCASSLSGTGWNEQFFGPGTRLTVL.